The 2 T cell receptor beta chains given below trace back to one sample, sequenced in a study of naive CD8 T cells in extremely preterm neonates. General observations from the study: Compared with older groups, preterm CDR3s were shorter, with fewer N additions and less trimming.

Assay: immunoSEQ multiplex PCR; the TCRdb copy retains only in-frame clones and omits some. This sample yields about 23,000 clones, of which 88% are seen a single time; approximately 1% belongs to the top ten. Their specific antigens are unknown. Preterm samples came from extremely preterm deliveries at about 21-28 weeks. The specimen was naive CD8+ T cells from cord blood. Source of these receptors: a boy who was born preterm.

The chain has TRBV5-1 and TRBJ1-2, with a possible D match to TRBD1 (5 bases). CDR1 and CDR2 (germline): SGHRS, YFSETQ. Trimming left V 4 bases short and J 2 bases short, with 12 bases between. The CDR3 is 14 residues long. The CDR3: CASSAARDNYGYTF. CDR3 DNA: TGCGCCAGCAGCGCAGCCCGGGACAACTATGGCTACACCTTC. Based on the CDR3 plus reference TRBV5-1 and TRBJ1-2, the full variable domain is KAGVTQTPRYLIKTRGQQVTLSCSPISGHRSVSWYQQTPGQGLQFLFEYFSETQRNKGNFPGRFSGRQFSNSRSEMNVSTLELGDSALYLCASSAARDNYGYTFGSGTRLTVV.

The CDR3 protein is CASSISGAYEQYF. CDR3 DNA: TGTGCCAGTAGTATTAGCGGGGCCTACGAGCAGTACTTC. The V call is TRBV19, the J call TRBJ2-7; 8 nucleotides match TRBD2. CDR1 and CDR2 (germline): LNHDA, SQIVND (reference sequence). With V trimmed by 3 bases and J by 2 bases, 0 bases remained unmatched. This CDR3 is 13 amino acids long.